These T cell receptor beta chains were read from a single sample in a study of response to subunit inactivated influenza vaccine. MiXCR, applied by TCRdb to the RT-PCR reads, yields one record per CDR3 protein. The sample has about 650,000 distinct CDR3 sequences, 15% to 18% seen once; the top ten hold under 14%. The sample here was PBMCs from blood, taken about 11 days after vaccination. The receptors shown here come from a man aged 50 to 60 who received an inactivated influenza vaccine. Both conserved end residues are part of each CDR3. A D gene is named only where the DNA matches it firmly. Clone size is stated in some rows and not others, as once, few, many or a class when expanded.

CASSLAGRFSDTQYF,TGTGCCAGCAGCTTAGCCGGGCGGTTCTCAGATACGCAGTATTTT,few,-,TRBV11-2,TRBJ2-3
CSARSRSNEQFF,TGCAGTGCTAGATCGCGGTCGAATGAGCAGTTCTTC,-,-,TRBV20-1,TRBJ2-1
CASSHPRQGGNEQFF,TGCGCCAGCAGCCACCCGAGACAGGGGGGCAATGAGCAGTTCTTC,few,TRBD1,TRBV4-3,TRBJ2-1
CASRVTGHQETQYF,TGTGCCAGCAGGGTAACGGGACACCAAGAGACCCAGTACTTC,few,-,TRBV28,TRBJ2-5
CASSYTFGTSGYNEQFF,-,-,-,TRBV7-6,TRBJ2-1
CASSLLWGQAF,TGTGCCAGCAGTTTACTGTGGGGACAGGCCTTC,few,TRBD1,TRBV12-3/TRBV12-4,TRBJ2-7
CASSRSTPMNTEAFF,TGTGCCAGCAGTAGATCGACACCTATGAACACTGAAGCTTTCTTT,-,-,TRBV6-2/TRBV6-3,TRBJ1-1
CASSSPSFGTRTYEQYF,TGTGCCAGCAGTTCCCCTTCATTCGGGACAAGAACCTACGAGCAGTACTTC,few,-,TRBV6-2/TRBV6-3,TRBJ2-7
CAMGQGMDEQFF,TGTGCCATGGGACAGGGAATGGATGAGCAGTTCTTC,few,TRBD1,TRBV10-3,TRBJ2-1
CASIATSRWEQETQYF,TGTGCCAGCATCGCCACATCACGCTGGGAGCAAGAGACCCAGTACTTC,-,-,TRBV7-8,TRBJ2-5
CASSVRGNEGEQYF,TGTGCCAGCAGCGTAAGGGGGAACGAGGGCGAGCAGTACTTC,-,-,TRBV9,TRBJ2-7
CASSFQWADTQYF,TGTGCCAGCAGCTTTCAGTGGGCAGATACGCAGTATTTT,-,-,TRBV7-6,TRBJ2-3
CASSEGGGANEKLFF,TGTGCCAGCAGTGAAGGAGGCGGCGCTAATGAAAAACTGTTTTTT,-,-,TRBV2,TRBJ1-4
CASSRGTVFSPLHF,TGTGCCAGTAGCAGGGGAACGGTGTTCTCACCCCTCCACTTT,-,-,TRBV19,TRBJ1-6
CSAMDRTSYETQYF,TGCAGTGCTATGGATCGGACTAGCTACGAGACCCAGTACTTC,-,TRBD2,TRBV20-1,TRBJ2-5
CASSAATNEKLFF,TGTGCCAGCAGCGCCGCAACTAATGAAAAACTGTTTTTT,-,-,TRBV7-8,TRBJ1-4
CASSALPSGSGQTQYF,TGCGCCAGCAGCGCGCTACCTAGCGGGAGCGGGCAGACCCAGTACTTC,few,TRBD2,TRBV4-3,TRBJ2-5
CASSPTPGESPLHF,TGTGCCAGCTCACCGACCCCAGGGGAATCACCCCTCCACTTT,-,-,TRBV18,TRBJ1-6
CASSKSTGTQETQYF,TGTGCCAGCAGTAAATCGACAGGGACCCAAGAGACCCAGTACTTC,few,TRBD1,TRBV2,TRBJ2-5
CAISPGQVKETQYF,TGTGCCATCAGTCCGGGACAGGTAAAAGAGACCCAGTACTTC,-,TRBD1,TRBV10-3,TRBJ2-5
CSARDNLAGGNEQFF,TGCAGTGCTAGAGATAACCTAGCGGGAGGCAATGAGCAGTTCTTC,-,TRBD2,TRBV20-1,TRBJ2-1
CARPGSQGANTGELFF,TGCGCCAGACCTGGAAGTCAGGGGGCGAACACCGGGGAGCTGTTTTTT,-,TRBD1,TRBV10-1,TRBJ2-2
CASSFPTSGATTNTGELFF,TGTGCCAGCAGTTTCCCGACTAGCGGGGCCACTACGAACACCGGGGAGCTGTTTTTT,-,TRBD2,TRBV28,TRBJ2-2
CASSPFLAGGTDTQYF,TGTGCCAGCAGCCCTTTTCTGGCGGGGGGCACAGATACGCAGTATTTT,few,TRBD2,TRBV4-2,TRBJ2-3
CASSQYGLDEQFF,TGTGCCAGCAGCCAATACGGGCTCGATGAGCAGTTCTTC,few,-,TRBV3-1,TRBJ2-1
CASSPGTGGFNSNQPQHF,TGTGCCAGCAGCCCTGGTACAGGAGGATTTAATAGCAATCAGCCCCAGCATTTT,many,-,TRBV7-6,TRBJ1-5
CASSLAPYRDRGGQPQHF,TGTGCCAGCAGCTTGGCCCCCTACCGGGACAGGGGAGGTCAGCCCCAGCATTTT,few,TRBD1,TRBV7-2,TRBJ1-5
CASSTSLQGNTEAFF,TGTGCCAGCAGTACCAGTCTTCAGGGTAATACTGAAGCTTTCTTT,-,-,TRBV3-1,TRBJ1-1
CASSYPQTGRNSPLHF,TGTGCCAGCAGTTACCCTCAGACAGGGAGGAATTCACCCCTCCACTTT,-,TRBD1,TRBV6-5,TRBJ1-6
CAWKRTVLSYEQYF,TGTGCCTGGAAGAGGACAGTTCTATCCTACGAGCAGTACTTC,few,-,TRBV30,TRBJ2-7
CASSYLRGISTGELFF,TGTGCCAGCAGTTATCTTCGGGGCATCAGCACCGGGGAGCTGTTTTTT,-,-,TRBV12-3/TRBV12-4,TRBJ2-2
CSGVLAGGSYEQYF,TGCAGTGGTGTTTTAGCGGGGGGTTCCTACGAGCAGTACTTC,-,TRBD2,TRBV20-1,TRBJ2-7
CASSLSHTTDTQYF,TGTGCCAGCAGCTTATCCCATACCACAGATACGCAGTATTTT,few,-,TRBV7-9,TRBJ2-3
CASSLEGVGNTEAFF,TGTGCCAGCAGCTTAGAAGGCGTTGGGAACACTGAAGCTTTCTTT,-,-,TRBV11-2,TRBJ1-1
CASGYSGTGAGELFF,TGTGCCAGCGGATATTCCGGGACAGGGGCCGGGGAGCTGTTTTTT,-,TRBD1,TRBV12-3/TRBV12-4,TRBJ2-2
CASSQDRFSSYNEQFF,TGTGCCAGCAGCCAGGACAGATTCAGCTCCTACAATGAGCAGTTCTTC,few,-,TRBV14,TRBJ2-1
CASSLEGVPYGYTF,TGTGCCAGCAGCTTAGAGGGGGTCCCATATGGCTACACCTTC,-,-,TRBV7-9,TRBJ1-2
CASSFDHNSPLHF,TGTGCCAGCAGTTTTGATCATAATTCACCCCTCCACTTT,-,-,TRBV12-3/TRBV12-4,TRBJ1-6
CASSYSPVYYGYTF,TGTGCCAGCAGTTACTCGCCGGTCTACTATGGCTACACCTTC,few,-,TRBV6-5,TRBJ1-2
CASRNYGTLDYGYTF,TGTGCCAGCAGAAACTACGGGACGTTGGACTATGGCTACACCTTC,-,-,TRBV28,TRBJ1-2
CSASTGGEKLFF,TGCAGTGCCTCAACGGGAGGGGAAAAACTGTTTTTT,few,-,TRBV20-1,TRBJ1-4
CASSPTGGKTEAFF,TGTGCCAGCAGCCCTACAGGTGGAAAGACTGAAGCTTTCTTT,-,-,TRBV7-9,TRBJ1-1
CSVFRQLQETQYF,TGCAGCGTTTTTCGGCAGTTACAAGAGACCCAGTACTTC,-,-,TRBV29-1,TRBJ2-5
CASSQGLAGSGTGELFF,TGCGCCAGCAGCCAGGGACTAGCGGGAAGTGGGACCGGGGAGCTGTTTTTT,-,TRBD2,TRBV4-3,TRBJ2-2
CSARGRGQPRGETQYF,TGCAGTGCTAGGGGGCGGGGGCAGCCCCGCGGAGAGACCCAGTACTTC,-,-,TRBV20-1,TRBJ2-5
CASRVWGGEDTQYF,TGTGCCAGCAGGGTGTGGGGGGGTGAAGATACGCAGTATTTT,-,TRBD2,TRBV2,TRBJ2-3
CASSFYPADSNNSPLHF,TGTGCCAGCAGCTTCTATCCCGCGGACTCCAATAATTCACCCCTCCACTTT,-,-,TRBV7-6,TRBJ1-6
CASADTATNEKLFF,TGTGCCAGCGCTGACACCGCAACTAATGAAAAACTGTTTTTT,few,-,TRBV28,TRBJ1-4
CAISRLATNEKLFF,TGTGCCATCAGTCGACTCGCAACTAATGAAAAACTGTTTTTT,few,-,TRBV10-3,TRBJ1-4
CSASDRVSNEKLFF,TGCAGCGCCTCGGACAGGGTTTCTAATGAAAAACTGTTTTTT,few,TRBD1,TRBV29-1,TRBJ1-4
CSVKDRVGKNIQYF,TGCAGCGTGAAAGACAGGGTGGGCAAAAACATTCAGTACTTC,many,TRBD1,TRBV29-1,TRBJ2-4
CASSYFDVTSGANVLTF,TGTGCCAGCAGTTATTTCGACGTGACCTCTGGGGCCAACGTCCTGACTTTC,-,-,TRBV6-2/TRBV6-3,TRBJ2-6
CSARDLLAGVLTGELFF,TGCAGTGCTAGAGATTTACTAGCGGGAGTGTTAACCGGGGAGCTGTTTTTT,-,TRBD2,TRBV20-1,TRBJ2-2
CASSRYRGREDTQYF,TGCGCCAGCAGCAGATACAGGGGGCGGGAAGATACGCAGTATTTT,few,TRBD1,TRBV5-1,TRBJ2-3
CASSLNPGDRLGYEQYF,TGCGCCAGCAGCTTGAATCCGGGGGACAGGTTGGGCTACGAGCAGTACTTC,few,TRBD1,TRBV5-1,TRBJ2-7
CSVEGQGGYEQYF,TGCAGCGTTGAGGGACAGGGGGGCTACGAGCAGTACTTC,-,TRBD1,TRBV29-1,TRBJ2-7
CASGLQNSYEQYF,TGTGCCAGCGGACTACAGAACTCCTACGAGCAGTACTTC,-,-,TRBV5-4,TRBJ2-7
CASHRGKGETQYF,TGTGCCAGCCACAGGGGAAAAGGAGAGACCCAGTACTTC,-,TRBD1,TRBV7-9,TRBJ2-5
CSAKSLGSSTDTQYF,TGCAGTGCTAAATCTCTCGGATCTAGCACAGATACGCAGTATTTT,few,-,TRBV20-1,TRBJ2-3